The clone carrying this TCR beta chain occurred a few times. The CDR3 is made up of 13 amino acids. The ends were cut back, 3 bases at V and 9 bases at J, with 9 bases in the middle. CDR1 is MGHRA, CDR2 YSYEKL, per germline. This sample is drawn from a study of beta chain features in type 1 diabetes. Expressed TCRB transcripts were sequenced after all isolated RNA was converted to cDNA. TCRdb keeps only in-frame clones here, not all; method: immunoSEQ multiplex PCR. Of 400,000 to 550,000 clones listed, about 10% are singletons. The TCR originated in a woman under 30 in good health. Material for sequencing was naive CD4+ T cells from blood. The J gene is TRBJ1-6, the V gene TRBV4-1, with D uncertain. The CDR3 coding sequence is TGCGCCAGCAGCCAGATCCCGGCTTCACCCCTCCACTTT. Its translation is CASSQIPASPLHF.